This T cell receptor (beta chain) was sequenced for a study of chemoradiotherapy in HPV16-positive cancers. Study summary: A couple of HPV16-positive patients' cells yielded candidate HPV-specific clones and common motifs. Study conclusions and caveats: Candidate HPV-specific clones and E7-related TCR motifs grew in tumor during treatment. The functional HPV-specific definition rests on just a couple of HPV16-positive patients.

The repertoire was sequenced with immunoSEQ multiplex PCR; TCRdb's copy has only in-frame clones and lacks some. The sample yields 55,000 to 85,000 clones, more than 70% seen once. This clone was found a few times. Its antigen is not known. CDR3 size: 14 residues. Trimming at V came to 2 bases and at J to 6 bases, leaving 6 bases not matched to a gene. Germline CDR1 ENHRY, CDR2 SYGVKD. Sequenced here: blood, sampled from a patient who underwent chemoradiotherapy. This rearrangement joins TRBV10-3 to TRBJ2-5, with 7 bases identical to TRBD1. This TCR came from a human donor with HPV-associated anogenital cancer. DNA of the CDR3: TGTGCCATCAGTGAGGAAGGTAGGGGGCAGACCCAGTACTTC. This translates into CAISEEGRGQTQYF.